This T cell receptor (beta chain) was sequenced during a study of blood T cell repertoires in COVID-19. Notes on this clone: Other DNA sequences within the sample encode an identical CDR3.

Some clones are missing from TCRdb's copy, which holds only in-frame ones; the method was immunoSEQ multiplex PCR. The profile covers 240,000 or so clones, with around 87% appearing a single time and over 3% taken by the ten largest. The CDR3 has 14 amino acids. The junction had 4 bases not matched to a gene; V was cut back by 0 bases and J by 4 bases. The germline V gene has CDR1 SGHDT and CDR2 YYEEEE. The specimen sequenced was peripheral blood. This TCR derives from a woman in her twenties or thirties who had recovered from COVID-19. This chain links TRBV5-6 with TRBJ2-7, with 7 bases that match TRBD1. The CDR3 DNA sequence: TGTGCCAGCAGCTTGGGAGGGGGCGGGTACGAGCAGTACTTC. It specifies CASSLGGGGYEQYF.